The TCR beta chain under discussion was sequenced for a study of post-analysis software for immune sequencing data. In the study overall: Patients with relapsing-remitting, secondary progressive and progressive-relapsing multiple sclerosis courses were all represented.

cDNA libraries of TCR beta carried unique molecular identifiers. Using its own MiXCR run on the PCR reads, TCRdb lists one record per CDR3 protein. The repertoire holds more than 450,000 distinct CDR3 sequences, around 34% seen once, with 6% in the top ten. This CDR3 comprises 13 residues. From germline, CDR1 is LGHDT and CDR2 YNNKEL (reference sequence). The germline V and J ends were trimmed by 1 base and 5 bases, with 8 bases remaining between them. Remarks on this clonotype: Its antigen is currently unknown.

Study findings and constraints: Normalized Chao1 diversity in multiple sclerosis patients fell significantly below that of controls. Patients showed TRBV5-6, TRBV5-1 and TRBV20-1 among roughly five TRBV segments more frequent than in controls.

V gene TRBV3-1 combines with J gene TRBJ1-1, with D uncertain. The receptor's source is a girl between 2 and 17 years old with multiple sclerosis. What was sequenced was blood. CDR3 nucleotide sequence: TGTGCCAGCAGCCAAGGAACGCTAACTGAAGCTTTCTTT. This translates into CASSQGTLTEAFF.